This TCR beta chain came from a study of CD8+ T cells in alopecia areata (dated by TCRdb to the late 2010s). For the study in its entirety: The treated patients took part in an open-label pilot trial in which moderate-to-severe alopecia areata was treated with oral tofacitinib at 5 to 10 mg twice daily. High-throughput TCRbeta sequencing was used to examine T cell clonal expansion in alopecia areata in both the C3H/HeJ mouse model and human patients. On the human side, TCRbeta sequencing was run on scalp tissue and on sorted CD4+ and CD8+ peripheral blood T cells from healthy controls and from alopecia areata patients with either patchy or totalis/universalis disease. Amplification of TCRbeta CDR3 regions was done by immunoSEQ multiplex PCR using 35 Vbeta forward primers and 13 Jbeta reverse primers. Tofacitinib was given for 6 to 18 months, followed by 6 months of follow-up off drug to assess delayed response and recurrence. Clonality in the scalp was compared among normal scalp (n=4), patchy alopecia areata scalp (n=8), and alopecia totalis/universalis scalp (n=8). The SALT score, which quantifies the percentage of affected scalp surface area, was used to measure disease severity in treated patients. Tofacitinib-treated patients had biopsies at baseline and at 4 and 24 weeks of treatment, with a later scalp biopsy in several patients. RNA was obtained with the PAXgene miRNA kit for fixed scalp, the miRNeasy kit for PBMCs, and the RNeasy kit for mouse skin. The study at large found these results: Scalp TCR repertoire analysis is complicated because resident alphabeta T cells in normal human skin are also sequenced, whereas mouse skin is dominated by gammadelta T cells. Shared TCR sequences between patients were less evident than in mice, which may be partly attributable to HLA diversity in the patient population. The treated cohort was small, with a single nonresponder, so links between baseline CD8+ expansion and response need larger studies. Many expanded lesional clones were found to persist in scalp and blood during tofacitinib treatment, and relapse after treatment cessation may be partly explained by this persistence. Tofacitinib significantly lowered scalp clonality and the number of expanded CD8+ clones among the top 100 scalp clones. Lesional scalp, especially in alopecia totalis/universalis, showed higher clonality and more expanded CD8+ clones than normal scalp, suggesting antigenic drive.

Libraries were built with the immunoSEQ multiplex PCR assay. RNA was extracted from all samples and reverse transcribed into cDNA as template for TCR sequencing. First-strand cDNA was synthesized with SuperScript III using a 2:1 mix of oligo-dT and random hexamers. Amplification bias was assessed with a synthetic immune receptor repertoire, and residual bias was removed computationally. On the study's bioinformatics: Raw reads were preprocessed to remove errors, and CDR3 was defined by IMGT conventions from the conserved cysteine to phenylalanine. Clonality was computed by normalizing Shannon entropy by log2 of the number of productive unique TCRs and subtracting the result from 1. Whether each scalp clone was CD4 or CD8 was inferred by checking scalp TCRbeta sequences against the CD4 and CD8 repertoires from sorted blood. This immuneACCESS table, as held by TCRdb, lists in-frame sequences with V and J called but not all clones. Of the missing ones, under half trace to an unresolved V gene in checked studies; the others have no known cause. V, J and clone size are taken as reported in that table, and D and trimming were inferred from the DNA itself. The sample table holds approximately 180,000 clones, of which approximately 59% were seen once. The top ten clonotypes cover around 15% of the sample.

Reading the label with the study, this specimen's treatment or condition is: oral pan-JAK inhibitor, 5-10 mg twice daily. From alopecia areata patients, peripheral blood was collected along with lesional scalp punch biopsies. PBMCs were isolated by density centrifugation and stained for CD3, CD4 and CD8, and CD4+ and CD8+ T cells were sorted on a FACSAria. On this clone itself: This receptor's antigen is unknown. Per-base qualities were not stored, and no clone one base away is much larger.

CDR1 and CDR2, looked up from the germline V gene, are SGHRS and YFSETQ. Spanning cysteine to phenylalanine, the CDR3 consists of 15 amino acids. The DNA shown is the 45-base CDR3, in frame from base 1. Between the V and J ends, shortened by 1 base and 1 base respectively, the junction contains 12 bases. Sequencing was performed on CD4+ T cells sorted from blood, taken at approximately week 60, from a patient treated with tofacitinib. The rearrangement combines TRBV5-1 with TRBJ2-7, with the D gene not clear enough to name. The sequence came from a human donor with alopecia areata. The CDR3 protein is CASSLSGRTSYEQYF. The bases are TGCGCCAGCAGCTTGTCTGGCAGGACGTCCTACGAGCAGTACTTC.